This T cell receptor (beta chain) stems from a study of response to subunit inactivated influenza vaccine. Trimming pared 4 bases from V and 7 bases from J, leaving 8 bases between. This CDR3 comprises 11 residues. Germline V gene data show CDR1 as ENHRY and CDR2 as SYGVKD. TCRdb called the RT-PCR reads again in MiXCR, with one record for every CDR3 protein. The table records more than 550,000 distinct CDR3 sequences, around 11% of them present only once. These data also featured in a second study, about T cells expressing NK-cell markers. From that second work: Beta-chain TCR cDNA was generated via 5'RACE template switching with UMIs. Where a few donors were concerned, these clonotypes also led the CD3+CD56-NKG2C+ fraction.

The sample consisted of PBMCs from blood, taken on the day of vaccination. This rearrangement joins TRBV10-3 to TRBJ2-7; D is perhaps TRBD2 (6 bases). The receptor comes from a man between 50 and 59 years old who received an inactivated influenza vaccine. The CDR3 DNA reads TGTGCCATCAGTGCGGGGGAAGAGCAGTACTTC. Protein sequence: CAISAGEEQYF.